This TCR beta chain was recovered during a study of T cell repertoires in cytomegalovirus infection. At the level of the study: Based on public TCR beta signatures, there were indications of CMV infection and of a matching HLA type.

CDR3 length: 14 residues. Trimming removed 7 bases at V and 2 bases at J, with 14 bases between. CDR1 and CDR2 from the germline V gene are MDHEN and SYDVKM. Regarding this clonotype: Its target is not known.

Study-wide findings and caveats: CMV-specific TCR beta clonotypes restricted by HLA-C dominated the ex vivo response.

Using its own MiXCR run on the reads, TCRdb lists one record per CDR3 protein. The sample includes approximately 730,000 distinct CDR3 sequences, 25% to 30% of them seen just once. J is TRBJ1-1 and V is TRBV28, with TRBD1 as a possible D gene (5 bases). The sequencing here drew on cultured CD8+ T cells from PBMCs, taken from culture after CMV antigen stimulation. This sequence originates from a human donor in good health (CMV status not recorded). Some clones in this sample may be carry-over from other donors' samples. The CDR3 is CASNLGGANTEAFF. CDR3 nucleotide sequence: TGTGCCAGCAACTTGGGGGGAGCCAACACTGAAGCTTTCTTT.